Listed below are T cell receptor beta chains from one sample, sequenced in a study of early T cells in non-severe SARS-CoV-2 infection. TCRdb re-derived calls from the 5' RACE reads in MiXCR, one entry per CDR3 protein. Altogether 30,000 to 40,000 distinct CDR3 sequences are present, about 8.2% being singletons, with the ten largest covering roughly 13%. Sequencing was done on a sample of whole blood. Receptor source: an adult who was a healthcare worker with PCR-confirmed SARS-CoV-2 infection or an uninfected control (not recorded which). The CDR3 runs from the conserved cysteine through the conserved F or W. Each record gives: clone size, J gene, D gene, V gene, CDR3 protein, CDR3 DNA. The D gene is left open where the match is weak. The size field is filled for only some rows; it gives once, few, many or a size class.

clone_size: few; j_call: TRBJ1-1; d_call: TRBD1; v_call: TRBV14; cdr3_aa: CASKGQGLEAFF; cdr3_nt: TGTGCCAGCAAGGGACAGGGCTTAGAAGCTTTCTTT
clone_size: many; j_call: TRBJ1-5; d_call: -; v_call: TRBV10-3; cdr3_aa: CAISEAGFLNQPQHF; cdr3_nt: TGTGCCATCAGTGAAGCGGGGTTTCTCAATCAGCCCCAGCATTTT
clone_size: -; j_call: TRBJ2-2; d_call: TRBD1; v_call: TRBV10-1; cdr3_aa: CTSRDSPNTGELFF; cdr3_nt: TGCACCAGCAGGGACAGCCCGAACACCGGGGAGCTGTTTTTT
clone_size: many; j_call: TRBJ2-5; d_call: -; v_call: TRBV6-2/TRBV6-3; cdr3_aa: CAATGYQETQYF; cdr3_nt: TGTGCCGCAACAGGGTACCAAGAGACCCAGTACTTC
clone_size: -; j_call: TRBJ2-5; d_call: TRBD2; v_call: TRBV5-4; cdr3_aa: CASSLLVAGGMETQYF; cdr3_nt: TGTGCCAGCAGCCTCCTGGTAGCGGGGGGGATGGAGACCCAGTACTTC
clone_size: -; j_call: TRBJ1-2; d_call: TRBD1; v_call: TRBV4-3; cdr3_aa: CASSQLTGYGYTF; cdr3_nt: TGCGCCAGCAGCCAACTGACAGGGTATGGCTACACCTTC
clone_size: -; j_call: TRBJ2-2; d_call: -; v_call: TRBV5-4; cdr3_aa: CASSLEANTGELFF; cdr3_nt: TGTGCCAGCAGCTTGGAGGCGAACACCGGGGAGCTGTTTTTT
clone_size: many; j_call: TRBJ2-7; d_call: TRBD2; v_call: TRBV19; cdr3_aa: CASSLTGGGNEQYF; cdr3_nt: TGTGCCAGTAGTTTGACGGGGGGAGGTAACGAGCAGTACTTC
clone_size: many; j_call: TRBJ2-7; d_call: -; v_call: TRBV7-8; cdr3_aa: CASSLARTGEQYF; cdr3_nt: TGTGCCAGCAGCTTAGCGCGTACCGGCGAGCAGTACTTC
clone_size: -; j_call: TRBJ1-6; d_call: -; v_call: TRBV20-1; cdr3_aa: CSVSGSGTSSYNSPLHF; cdr3_nt: TGCAGTGTTAGCGGATCGGGCACGAGCTCCTATAATTCACCCCTCCACTTT
clone_size: medium-sized; j_call: TRBJ2-2; d_call: TRBD1; v_call: TRBV19; cdr3_aa: CASDRGRIGELFF; cdr3_nt: TGTGCCAGCGACAGGGGGCGTATCGGGGAGCTGTTTTTT
clone_size: -; j_call: TRBJ2-5; d_call: -; v_call: TRBV29-1; cdr3_aa: CSVPRGQETQYF; cdr3_nt: TGCAGCGTACCCAGGGGTCAAGAGACCCAGTACTTC
clone_size: few; j_call: TRBJ2-5; d_call: -; v_call: TRBV10-3; cdr3_aa: CAISDKGPQETQYF; cdr3_nt: TGTGCCATCAGTGACAAGGGCCCTCAAGAGACCCAGTACTTC
clone_size: -; j_call: TRBJ1-1; d_call: -; v_call: TRBV10-3; cdr3_aa: CAISGATGEAFF; cdr3_nt: TGTGCCATCAGTGGGGCGACAGGAGAAGCTTTCTTT
clone_size: few; j_call: TRBJ2-7; d_call: -; v_call: TRBV4-3; cdr3_aa: CASSQDTRTYEQYF; cdr3_nt: TGCGCCAGCAGCCAAGATACCAGGACCTACGAGCAGTACTTC
clone_size: many; j_call: TRBJ2-5; d_call: TRBD2; v_call: TRBV7-2; cdr3_aa: CASSSSPAGVLGGQETQYF; cdr3_nt: TGTGCCAGCAGCTCCTCCCCAGCGGGGGTACTCGGTGGGCAAGAGACCCAGTACTTC
clone_size: many; j_call: TRBJ1-5; d_call: -; v_call: TRBV6-2/TRBV6-3; cdr3_aa: CATGLPNQPQHF; cdr3_nt: TGTGCCACCGGACTCCCCAATCAGCCCCAGCATTTT
clone_size: few; j_call: TRBJ1-1; d_call: -; v_call: TRBV30; cdr3_aa: CAWSVLVETEAFF; cdr3_nt: TGTGCCTGGAGTGTTCTGGTTGAGACTGAAGCTTTCTTT
clone_size: many; j_call: TRBJ2-3; d_call: -; v_call: TRBV7-9; cdr3_aa: CASSLVGDTQYF; cdr3_nt: TGTGCCAGCAGCTTGGTGGGGGATACGCAGTATTTT
clone_size: many; j_call: TRBJ2-5; d_call: -; v_call: TRBV9; cdr3_aa: CASSGWGRIQETQYF; cdr3_nt: TGTGCCAGCAGCGGATGGGGACGCATACAAGAGACCCAGTACTTC
clone_size: many; j_call: TRBJ1-1; d_call: TRBD1; v_call: TRBV2; cdr3_aa: CAKISPTGALWDTEAFF; cdr3_nt: TGTGCCAAAATTTCACCGACAGGGGCTTTGTGGGACACTGAAGCTTTCTTT
clone_size: -; j_call: TRBJ1-2; d_call: -; v_call: TRBV18; cdr3_aa: CASSPPRAAGHSYTF; cdr3_nt: TGTGCCAGCTCACCACCGAGGGCAGCCGGGCATAGCTACACCTTC
clone_size: few; j_call: TRBJ1-3; d_call: -; v_call: TRBV7-8; cdr3_aa: CASSLAREAHSGNTIYF; cdr3_nt: TGTGCCAGCAGCTTAGCGCGTGAAGCCCACTCTGGAAACACCATATATTTT
clone_size: many; j_call: TRBJ1-2; d_call: -; v_call: TRBV21-1; cdr3_aa: CASSATGPEDMGYGYTF; cdr3_nt: TGTGCCAGCAGCGCGACGGGTCCCGAAGACATGGGCTATGGCTACACCTTC
clone_size: many; j_call: TRBJ2-3; d_call: -; v_call: TRBV10-1; cdr3_aa: CASSLETPTDTQYF; cdr3_nt: TGCGCCAGCAGTTTAGAGACCCCAACAGATACGCAGTATTTT
clone_size: -; j_call: TRBJ2-7; d_call: -; v_call: TRBV7-9; cdr3_aa: CASSSIRTAPYEQYF; cdr3_nt: TGTGCCAGCAGCTCAATAAGGACAGCTCCCTACGAGCAGTACTTC
clone_size: many; j_call: TRBJ2-7; d_call: -; v_call: TRBV6-1; cdr3_aa: CASSERHQSYEQYF; cdr3_nt: TGTGCCAGCAGTGAAAGACACCAATCCTACGAGCAGTACTTC
clone_size: few; j_call: TRBJ2-7; d_call: TRBD1; v_call: TRBV30; cdr3_aa: CAWSNSDRGLYEQYF; cdr3_nt: TGTGCCTGGAGTAACTCGGACAGGGGACTCTACGAGCAGTACTTC
clone_size: many; j_call: TRBJ1-5; d_call: -; v_call: TRBV30; cdr3_aa: CAWSGYRVDQPQHF; cdr3_nt: TGTGCCTGGAGTGGATACAGGGTCGATCAGCCCCAGCATTTT
clone_size: many; j_call: TRBJ2-3; d_call: -; v_call: TRBV14; cdr3_aa: CASSQDPDGDTQYF; cdr3_nt: TGTGCCAGCAGCCAAGATCCTGATGGAGATACGCAGTATTTT
clone_size: many; j_call: TRBJ1-1; d_call: -; v_call: TRBV7-3; cdr3_aa: CASSRTANTEAFF; cdr3_nt: TGTGCCAGCAGCCGGACAGCGAACACTGAAGCTTTCTTT
clone_size: few; j_call: TRBJ1-1; d_call: -; v_call: TRBV29-1; cdr3_aa: CSVLQGPNTEAFF; cdr3_nt: TGCAGCGTTTTACAGGGACCGAACACTGAAGCTTTCTTT
clone_size: -; j_call: TRBJ1-5; d_call: -; v_call: TRBV19; cdr3_aa: CASSILGPHQPQHF; cdr3_nt: TGTGCCAGTAGTATATTGGGGCCCCATCAGCCCCAGCATTTT
clone_size: many; j_call: TRBJ1-1; d_call: -; v_call: TRBV5-1; cdr3_aa: CASSFEGGFANTEAFF; cdr3_nt: TGCGCCAGCAGCTTTGAGGGAGGGTTTGCTAACACTGAAGCTTTCTTT
clone_size: many; j_call: TRBJ1-4; d_call: TRBD1; v_call: TRBV7-9; cdr3_aa: CASSLEGQQNEKLFF; cdr3_nt: TGTGCCAGCAGCTTAGAGGGACAGCAAAATGAAAAACTGTTTTTT
clone_size: many; j_call: TRBJ1-5; d_call: -; v_call: TRBV6-1; cdr3_aa: CASSEGAREGQPQHF; cdr3_nt: TGTGCCAGCAGTGAAGGGGCCAGGGAAGGTCAGCCCCAGCATTTT
clone_size: many; j_call: TRBJ1-5; d_call: -; v_call: TRBV30; cdr3_aa: CAWSVNTGNQPQHF; cdr3_nt: TGTGCCTGGAGTGTTAACACCGGGAATCAGCCCCAGCATTTT
clone_size: many; j_call: TRBJ2-2; d_call: -; v_call: TRBV7-6; cdr3_aa: CASSLATGASTGELFF; cdr3_nt: TGTGCCAGCAGCTTAGCGACGGGGGCGAGCACCGGGGAGCTGTTTTTT
clone_size: many; j_call: TRBJ2-2; d_call: -; v_call: TRBV20-1; cdr3_aa: CSAKGTFLTGELFF; cdr3_nt: TGCAGTGCTAAAGGGACTTTTCTAACCGGGGAGCTGTTTTTT
clone_size: many; j_call: TRBJ1-1; d_call: -; v_call: TRBV5-6; cdr3_aa: CASSLAANTEAFF; cdr3_nt: TGTGCCAGCAGCTTGGCTGCGAACACTGAAGCTTTCTTT
clone_size: many; j_call: TRBJ2-2; d_call: TRBD1; v_call: TRBV3-1; cdr3_aa: CASSHPGQGYTGELFF; cdr3_nt: TGTGCCAGCAGCCACCCCGGACAGGGATACACCGGGGAGCTGTTTTTT
clone_size: many; j_call: TRBJ2-7; d_call: TRBD2; v_call: TRBV7-6; cdr3_aa: CASSRGGYEQYF; cdr3_nt: TGTGCCAGCAGCCGGGGGGGATACGAGCAGTACTTC
clone_size: medium-sized; j_call: TRBJ1-2; d_call: -; v_call: TRBV7-2; cdr3_aa: CASSEGVGGYGYTF; cdr3_nt: TGTGCCAGCAGTGAAGGGGTCGGAGGCTATGGCTACACCTTC
clone_size: many; j_call: TRBJ2-5; d_call: TRBD2; v_call: TRBV2; cdr3_aa: CASREGSGVGTQYF; cdr3_nt: TGTGCCAGCAGAGAAGGTAGCGGGGTCGGGACCCAGTACTTC
clone_size: many; j_call: TRBJ1-5; d_call: -; v_call: TRBV7-6; cdr3_aa: CASSAYSNQPQHF; cdr3_nt: TGTGCCAGCAGCGCTTATAGCAATCAGCCCCAGCATTTT
clone_size: many; j_call: TRBJ1-5; d_call: TRBD1; v_call: TRBV19; cdr3_aa: CASRTGGGSNQPQHF; cdr3_nt: TGTGCCAGTAGGACAGGGGGCGGGAGCAATCAGCCCCAGCATTTT
clone_size: -; j_call: TRBJ2-7; d_call: -; v_call: TRBV4-2; cdr3_aa: CASSQPDSPEYEQYF; cdr3_nt: TGTGCCAGCAGCCAACCAGACAGTCCGGAGTACGAGCAGTACTTC